These T cell receptor beta chains were read from a single sample in a study of identical twins. TCRdb ran MiXCR on the 5' RACE reads and lists one entry per CDR3 protein. The sample yields about 530,000 distinct CDR3 sequences, 12% to 15% seen once. The same data also contributed to another study, on yellow fever vaccine responses in identical twins.

The sample comprised CD4+ T cells sorted from blood. These receptors were obtained from a woman aged 18 to 35 in good health. Both conserved end residues are part of each CDR3. The D gene is left open where the match is weak. Not every row has a clone size; where given, it reads once, few, many or a size class.

TRBJ2-7 | NA | TRBV10-3 | TRBD1 | CAISFGTGGSYEQYF | TGTGCCATCAGTTTCGGGACAGGGGGCTCCTACGAGCAGTACTTC
TRBJ2-7 | NA | TRBV5-1 | NA | CASSPRLKVHEQYF | TGCGCCAGCAGCCCCAGATTGAAAGTCCACGAGCAGTACTTC
TRBJ2-1 | few | TRBV6-1 | TRBD2 | CASRELAGAYNEQFF | TGTGCCAGCAGGGAACTAGCGGGAGCTTACAATGAGCAGTTCTTC
TRBJ2-5 | few | TRBV5-1 | TRBD1 | CASSLLTGAETQYF | TGCGCCAGCAGCTTGTTGACAGGGGCAGAGACCCAGTACTTC
TRBJ2-1 | few | TRBV7-9 | TRBD1 | CASGTGFYNEQFF | TGTGCCAGCGGGACAGGGTTCTACAATGAGCAGTTCTTC
TRBJ2-3 | NA | TRBV11-2 | TRBD2 | CASSPRVPSGGSKRWDTQYF | TGTGCCAGCAGCCCCCGGGTGCCTAGCGGGGGGTCCAAGCGTTGGGATACGCAGTATTTT
TRBJ2-2 | NA | TRBV11-2 | TRBD2 | CASSWGGLATGELFF | TGTGCCAGCAGCTGGGGGGGACTAGCTACCGGGGAGCTGTTTTTT
TRBJ2-7 | NA | TRBV20-1 | NA | CSARAPGGLYEQYF | TGCAGTGCTAGAGCGCCGGGGGGCCTCTACGAGCAGTACTTC
TRBJ2-1 | NA | TRBV10-3 | TRBD2 | CAISESALAGRLDNEQFF | TGTGCCATCAGTGAGTCGGCGCTAGCGGGGAGGCTTGACAATGAGCAGTTCTTC
TRBJ2-2 | NA | TRBV5-1 | NA | CASSSLDLNTGELFF | TGCGCCAGCAGCTCGCTGGACTTGAACACCGGGGAGCTGTTTTTT
TRBJ2-3 | NA | TRBV24-1 | TRBD2 | CATSDPAGGADTQYF | TGTGCCACCAGTGATCCAGCGGGAGGGGCAGATACGCAGTATTTT
TRBJ2-5 | few | TRBV25-1 | TRBD1 | CASSETGWGETQYF | TGTGCCAGCAGTGAGACAGGGTGGGGGGAGACCCAGTACTTC
TRBJ2-2 | many | TRBV7-6 | TRBD2 | CASSLGTSGTTGELFF | TGTGCCAGCAGCTTGGGGACTAGCGGGACAACCGGGGAGCTGTTTTTT
TRBJ2-3 | NA | TRBV24-1 | TRBD2 | CATSEPPGLAGSLAATDTQYF | TGTGCCACCAGTGAACCCCCAGGACTAGCGGGAAGCTTAGCTGCCACAGATACGCAGTATTTT
TRBJ1-1 | few | TRBV5-1 | NA | CASRGAGENTEAFF | TGCGCCAGCCGAGGGGCGGGGGAGAACACTGAAGCTTTCTTT
TRBJ1-1 | NA | TRBV20-1 | NA | CSAGGRVIEAFF | TGCAGTGCTGGGGGTAGGGTCATCGAAGCTTTCTTT
TRBJ2-2 | once | TRBV6-1 | NA | CASSELDGTNTGELFF | TGTGCCAGCAGTGAACTGGACGGGACAAACACCGGGGAGCTGTTTTTT
TRBJ2-7 | once | TRBV12-3/TRBV12-4 | TRBD1 | CASSLSLGQGSYEQYF | TGTGCCAGCAGTTTATCTCTGGGACAGGGATCCTACGAGCAGTACTTC
TRBJ2-5 | few | TRBV12-3/TRBV12-4 | NA | CASSAQGPQETQYF | TGTGCCAGCAGCGCTCAGGGCCCCCAAGAGACCCAGTACTTC
TRBJ2-1 | few | TRBV28 | TRBD2 | CASSLYPLAGGDNEQFF | TGTGCCAGCAGTTTATATCCGTTAGCGGGAGGTGACAATGAGCAGTTCTTC
TRBJ2-1 | NA | TRBV7-6 | NA | CASSPQQGTSYNEQFF | TGTGCCAGCAGCCCTCAACAGGGGACTAGCTACAATGAGCAGTTCTTC
TRBJ1-6 | few | TRBV12-3/TRBV12-4 | NA | CASMRGSSYNSPLHF | TGTGCCAGCATGAGGGGGTCGTCCTATAATTCACCCCTCCACTTT
TRBJ2-1 | few | TRBV4-2 | NA | CASSHAPVYNEQFF | TGTGCCAGCAGCCACGCCCCAGTCTACAATGAGCAGTTCTTC
TRBJ1-2 | NA | TRBV5-1 | TRBD1 | CASSIGTGVYGYTF | TGCGCCAGCAGCATAGGGACAGGGGTCTATGGCTACACCTTC
TRBJ2-1 | NA | TRBV24-1 | TRBD1 | CATSDLGQGALGEQFF | TGTGCCACCAGTGATTTGGGGCAGGGGGCATTGGGTGAGCAGTTCTTC
TRBJ1-4 | NA | TRBV7-9 | TRBD1 | CASGTGLNEKLFF | TGTGCCAGCGGGACAGGCCTAAATGAAAAACTGTTTTTT
TRBJ1-2 | few | TRBV29-1 | NA | CSVRTSTYGYTF | TGCAGCGTAAGGACGTCTACCTATGGCTACACCTTC
TRBJ2-2 | few | TRBV5-1 | NA | CASSGTLNTGELFF | TGCGCCAGCAGCGGGACACTAAACACCGGGGAGCTGTTTTTT
TRBJ1-1 | few | TRBV24-1 | NA | CATSDSGTYEAFF | TGTGCCACCAGTGATTCAGGGACATATGAAGCTTTCTTT
TRBJ1-3 | NA | TRBV12-3/TRBV12-4 | NA | CASSLVGRFGNTIYF | TGTGCCAGCAGTTTGGTGGGGCGGTTTGGAAACACCATATATTTT